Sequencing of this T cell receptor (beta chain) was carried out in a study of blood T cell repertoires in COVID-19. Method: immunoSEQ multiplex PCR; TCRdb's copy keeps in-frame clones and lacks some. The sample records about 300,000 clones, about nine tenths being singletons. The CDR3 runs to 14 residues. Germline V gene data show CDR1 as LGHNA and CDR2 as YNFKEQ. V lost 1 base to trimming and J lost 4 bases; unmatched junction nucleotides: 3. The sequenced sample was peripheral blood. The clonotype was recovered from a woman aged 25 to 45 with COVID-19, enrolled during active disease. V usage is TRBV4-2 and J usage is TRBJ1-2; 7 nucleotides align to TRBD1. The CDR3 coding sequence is TGTGCCAGCAGCCAAGGGGACAGAATCTATGGCTACACCTTC. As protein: CASSQGDRIYGYTF.